The 23 T cell receptor beta chains in this list originate from one sample, sequenced in a study of blood T cell repertoires in COVID-19. The table came from immunoSEQ multiplex PCR; TCRdb's copy has only in-frame clones and leaves some out. The repertoire holds more than 60,000 clones, with around nine tenths as singletons. Source material: peripheral blood. Receptors were obtained from a human donor in a cohort sampled during active COVID-19.

The CDR3 sequence is CAISGGDRAAEQYF. CDR3 bases: TGTGCCATCAGTGGGGGGGACAGGGCCGCCGAGCAGTACTTC. V usage is TRBV10-3 and J usage is TRBJ2-7, with TRBD1 identical over 9 bases. V shed 4 bases and J 6 bases; nucleotides not matched to a gene: 7. This CDR3 region has 14 residues. CDR1 and CDR2 from the germline V gene are ENHRY and SYGVKD.

This sequence joins TRBV18 and TRBJ1-1; TRBD1 is a possible D gene (6 bases). The CDR3 is made up of 16 amino acids. Germline V gene data show CDR1 as KGHSH and CDR2 as LQKENI. V was cut by 1 base and J by 5 bases, with 17 bases left in between. The CDR3: CASSPRAGDGRTEAFF. CDR3 nucleotides: TGTGCCAGCTCACCACGGGCAGGGGATGGTAGGACTGAAGCTTTCTTT.

The V gene is TRBV21-1, the J gene TRBJ2-2; the D call in the table, TRBD2, was not verified against the DNA. TRBV21-1 is a recognized pseudogene. The CDR3 contains 20 residues. CDR3 residues: CASSKARTSGGPLPHGELFF. In DNA, the CDR3 is TGTGCCAGCAGCAAAGCAAGGACTAGCGGGGGGCCTCTACCCCACGGGGAGCTGTTTTTT.

The chain uses TRBV18 and TRBJ1-6; a possible D gene is TRBD1 (5 bases). This CDR3 has 15 residues. Trimming removed 6 bases from V and 5 bases from J, with 14 bases in between. Germline V gene lookup returns CDR1 KGHSH and CDR2 LQKENI. CDR3 nucleotide sequence: TGTGCCAGCTCTGGGGGGGTCCAGGATAATTCACCCCTCCACTTT. This gives the protein CASSGGVQDNSPLHF.

The V and J genes are TRBV6-2 or TRBV6-3 and TRBJ2-7; 9 nucleotides line up with TRBD2. V gave up 0 bases and J gave up 9 bases; unmatched junction bases: 9. Germline CDR1 reads MNHEY; CDR2 reads SVGEGT. The CDR3 totals 15 residues. CDR3 region: CASSYSKRGVPTQYF. The CDR3 region has the DNA TGTGCCAGCAGTTACTCGAAGCGGGGGGTCCCAACGCAGTACTTC.

The V gene is TRBV7-3, the J gene TRBJ1-1, with D possibly being TRBD1 (5 bases). This CDR3 is 15 amino acids long. Germline V gene lookup returns CDR1 SGHTA and CDR2 FQGTGA. V shed 5 bases and J shed 0 bases, with 13 bases lying between them. The CDR3 DNA reads as TGTGCCAGCAGCCCCTCAGGGCGTTTGAACACTGAAGCTTTCTTT. It encodes CASSPSGRLNTEAFF.

This clone has just a few counts. A read error may account for a junction end that differs from germline. This chain joins TRBV7-7 and TRBJ2-5; D is possibly TRBD2 (5 bases). The CDR3 is 15 residues long. Germline loops: CDR1 SSHAT, CDR2 FNYEAQ (reference sequence). The CDR3 loop reads CASSLGGLSQETQYF. The CDR3 nucleotides read TGTGCTAGCAGCTTAGGTGGACTTTCCCAAGAGACCCAGTACTTC.

J is TRBJ2-1 and V is TRBV3-1 (or the pseudogene TRBV3-2); 13 nucleotides line up with TRBD2. Per the germline V gene, CDR1 is LGHDT and CDR2 is YNNKEL (reference sequence). The CDR3 contains 16 residues. V lost 5 bases and J lost 6; bases outside the gene matches: 7. DNA of the CDR3: TGTGCCAGCAGCACGACTAGCGGGGGGTTATCCAATGAGCAGTTCTTC. Residues: CASSTTSGGLSNEQFF.

V gene TRBV29-1 combines with J gene TRBJ1-1, with 7 nucleotides matching TRBD1. The CDR3 has 13 residues. Per the germline V gene, CDR1 is SQVTM and CDR2 is ANQGSEA. V shed 7 bases and J 1 base; nucleotides not matched to a gene: 6. The CDR3 loop is CSGHRGGNTEAFF. The CDR3, as DNA: TGCAGCGGCCACAGGGGTGGGAACACTGAAGCTTTCTTT. Complete variable domain (other parts from reference TRBV29-1 and TRBJ1-1): SAVISQKPSRDICQRGTSLTIQCQVDSQVTMMFWYRQQPGQSLTLIATANQGSEATYESGFVIDKFPISRPNLTFSTLTVSNMSPEDSSIYLCSGHRGGNTEAFFGQGTRLTVV.

The chain employs TRBV21-1 and TRBJ2-7; the table's D call of TRBD1 was not tested on the DNA. TRBV21-1 is shown as a pseudogene. The CDR3 covers 14 residues. CDR3 nucleotides: TGTGCCAGCACTGACAGGGAGAAGGGCTACGAGCAGTACTTC. Its protein is CASTDREKGYEQYF.

This chain links TRBV6-6 with TRBJ1-5; 10 bases are a match to TRBD1. This CDR3 is built from 18 residues. J was trimmed by 2 bases and V by 5 bases; bases with no gene match: 12. CDR1 is MNHNY and CDR2 is SVGAGI in the germline V gene (reference sequence). The CDR3 here is CASSPGTGVLRGNQPQHF. The CDR3 nucleotides are TGTGCCAGCAGTCCCGGGACAGGGGTCCTTCGGGGCAATCAGCCCCAGCATTTT.

The chain recombines TRBV4-1 with TRBJ2-4; a possible D gene is TRBD2 (5 bases). The germline V gene has CDR1 MGHRA and CDR2 YSYEKL. The CDR3 is 16 residues long. V was cut by 3 bases and J by 7 bases, with 19 bases left in between. DNA for the CDR3: TGCGCCAGCAGCCACCCCACTAGGGATCCTAAGAACATTCAGTACTTC. This codes for CASSHPTRDPKNIQYF.

The CDR3 here is CASSPREGDGYTF. CDR3 DNA: TGTGCCAGCAGCCCCCGGGAGGGGGATGGCTACACCTTC. The chain links TRBV27 to TRBJ1-2; TRBD1 is a possible D gene (6 bases). The V gene's germline CDR1 is MNHEY and CDR2 SMNVEV (reference sequence). V dropped 6 bases and J dropped 6 bases, with 14 bases sitting between them. The length of the CDR3 is 13 residues.

V is TRBV3-1 (or the pseudogene TRBV3-2) and J is TRBJ1-1; D perhaps matches TRBD1 (6 bases). CDR3 length: 14 residues. V shed 3 bases and J shed 4 bases, with 12 bases lying between them. Germline assignment: CDR1 LGHDT and CDR2 YNNKEL (reference sequence). The CDR3 loop reads CASSHYRDGTEAFF. CDR3 sequence (DNA): TGTGCCAGCAGCCACTACAGGGACGGCACTGAAGCTTTCTTT.

J is TRBJ1-4 and V is TRBV7-2; 9 bases align to TRBD1. CDR1 and CDR2 (germline): SGHTA, FQGNSA. The CDR3 is 16 residues long. With V trimmed by 1 base and J by 7 bases, 7 bases remained unmatched. The CDR3 nucleotides are TGTGCCAGCAGCTTAGGGGACAGGGCAGTTACTGAAAAACTGTTTTTT. Protein: CASSLGDRAVTEKLFF.

V is TRBV19 and J is TRBJ2-7; 7 bases fit TRBD2. The V gene's germline CDR1 is LNHDA and CDR2 SQIVND (reference sequence). With V trimmed by 5 bases and J by 7 bases, 5 bases remained unmatched. CDR3 size: 12 residues. CDR3 protein: CASSGAAGEQYF. The CDR3 region has the DNA TGTGCCAGTAGTGGGGCAGCGGGGGAGCAGTACTTC.

This clone occurred a few times. The gene calls are TRBV5-1 and TRBJ2-3; tentatively, D is TRBD2 (6 bases). The CDR3 is 14 amino acids. The germline gives CDR1 SGHRS, CDR2 YFSETQ. V lost 4 bases and J lost 5, with 14 bases in between. CDR3 in amino acids: CASSPTQGGDTQYF. CDR3 coding DNA: TGCGCCAGCAGCCCGACCCAGGGAGGAGATACGCAGTATTTT.

The V and J genes are TRBV10-3 and TRBJ1-2; 7 nucleotides line up with TRBD1. Germline V gene sequence: CDR1 ENHRY, CDR2 SYGVKD. Losses at the gene ends were 4 bases for V and 1 base for J; bases not matched to a gene: 9. The CDR3 has 16 amino acids. This CDR3 is CAISVDRVTVNYGYTF. CDR3 nucleotide sequence: TGTGCCATCAGTGTCGACAGGGTCACTGTTAACTATGGCTACACCTTC.

This rearrangement joins TRBV7-9 to TRBJ2-2, with D tentatively TRBD1 (6 bases). This CDR3 region has 15 residues. V lost 5 bases and J 6 bases, leaving 16 bases between the germline ends. CDR1 is SEHNR and CDR2 is FQNEAQ in the germline V gene (reference sequence). For the CDR3, the DNA is TGTGCCAGCAGCCGCCCAGGGGTAGGAGCCGGGGAGCTGTTTTTT. Amino acid sequence: CASSRPGVGAGELFF.

This sequence joins TRBV12-3 or TRBV12-4 and TRBJ1-2, with D perhaps matching TRBD1 (5 bases). Trimming shortened V by 3 bases and J by 10 bases, and 12 bases separated the two germline ends. The CDR3 totals 12 residues. This chain's CDR3 is CASSLAGGDYTF. The CDR3 DNA reads as TGTGCCAGCAGTTTGGCCGGGGGTGACTACACCTTC.

This chain links TRBV29-1 with TRBJ1-5; the match to TRBD1 covers 10 bases. Germline V gene sequence: CDR1 SQVTM, CDR2 ANQGSEA. This CDR3 comprises 16 residues. V shed 3 bases and J 4 bases; nucleotides not matched to a gene: 9. Here the CDR3 reads CSVDGFRDRGNQPQHF. The DNA of the CDR3 is TGCAGCGTTGACGGTTTCAGGGACAGGGGAAATCAGCCCCAGCATTTT.

The rearrangement uses TRBV5-1 and TRBJ2-3; 10 nucleotides line up with TRBD2. Per the germline V gene, CDR1 is SGHRS and CDR2 is YFSETQ. Germline trimming cut 0 bases from V and 7 bases from J; bases unmatched to any gene: 5. This CDR3 contains 15 residues. The CDR3 DNA follows: TGCGCCAGCAGCTTGGGGAGCGGGGGGGCAAATACGCAGTATTTT. It specifies CASSLGSGGANTQYF.

In DNA, the CDR3 is TGCGCCAGCAGTTTAAGCGGGGGCGCCTACAATGAGCAGTTCTTC. Encoded protein: CASSLSGGAYNEQFF. The chain joins TRBV5-1 to TRBJ2-1, with TRBD2 matching 8 bases. Germline V gene data show CDR1 as SGHRS and CDR2 as YFSETQ. The V segment lost 5 bases and the J segment 2 bases; nucleotides outside the gene matches: 6. The CDR3 spans 15 residues.